This TCR beta chain originates from a study of ipilimumab plus nivolumab after autologous stem cell transplantation. Starting 14 to 28 days after autologous transplant, ipilimumab 1 mg/kg was given. Assay used: immunoSEQ multiplex PCR; TCRdb lists only in-frame clones, some missing. The repertoire includes tens of thousands of clones, 80% to 95% of them detected once, and under 1% sits in the top ten. Germline V lookup: CDR1 MNHNY, CDR2 SVGAGI (reference sequence). This CDR3 spans 13 amino acids. The V gene lost 6 bases and the J gene lost 3 bases, with 12 bases spanning the gap. The sequencing here drew on PBMCs, taken in a trial of ipilimumab plus nivolumab as post-transplant consolidation. The sequence came from a male donor with multiple myeloma. The V call is TRBV6-6, the J call TRBJ2-7; possible D gene TRBD1, 5 bases. CDR3: CASSRRQGYEQYF. The DNA for the CDR3 is TGTGCCAGCAGCCGTCGGCAGGGCTACGAGCAGTACTTC.